Below are 8 T cell receptor beta chains sequenced from a single sample in a study of blood T cell repertoires in COVID-19. Profiled with immunoSEQ multiplex PCR; TCRdb holds only in-frame clones, not every one. The sample has 150,000 to 200,000 clones; more than 65% are singletons. The sequencing input was PBMCs or T cells enriched from blood (not recorded which). The receptors derive from a woman aged 45-65 years with acute COVID-19.

The chain carries TRBV7-8 and TRBJ1-1; 7 bases match TRBD1. The CDR3 has 16 residues. The junction had 12 bases not matched to a gene; V was cut back by 5 bases and J by 3 bases. Germline values: CDR1 SGHVS, CDR2 FQNEAQ. CDR3 DNA: TGTGCCAGCAGCACCGGATCACAGGGGCGGGACACTGAAGCTTTCTTT. Translating gives CASSTGSQGRDTEAFF. Full variable domain (remainder filled in from reference TRBV7-8 and TRBJ1-1): GAGVSQSPRYKVAKRGQDVALRCDPISGHVSLFWYQQALGQGPEFLTYFQNEAQLDKSGLPSDRFFAERPEGSVSTLKIQRTQQEDSAVYLCASSTGSQGRDTEAFFGQGTRLTVV.

This clone was detected many times. The chain joins TRBV29-1 to TRBJ1-1, with 10 bases that match TRBD1. V shed 6 bases and J 5 bases; nucleotides not matched to a gene: 6. The V gene's germline CDR1 is SQVTM and CDR2 ANQGSEA. The CDR3 is 13 amino acids. CDR3 amino acids: CSVMTGGITEAFF. CDR3 coding DNA: TGCAGCGTGATGACAGGGGGCATAACTGAAGCTTTCTTT.

Here the CDR3 DNA reads TGTGCCAGCAGTTACTCTTCAGGGGCAGGTGGCTACACCTTC. This translates into CASSYSSGAGGYTF. The V and J genes are TRBV6-2 or TRBV6-3 and TRBJ1-2; a possible D gene is TRBD1 (6 bases). CDR1 and CDR2 (germline): MNHEY, SVGEGT. V gave up 0 bases and J gave up 7 bases, with 12 bases separating them. The CDR3 loop spans 14 amino acids.

The V and J genes are TRBV9 and TRBJ1-1; weak D call: TRBD1 (5 bases). V was trimmed by 4 bases and J by 2 bases, leaving 12 bases between them. Per the germline V gene, CDR1 is SGDLS and CDR2 is YYNGEE. The CDR3 sequence is 14 residues long. CDR3 region: CASSPNQGNTEAFF. As DNA, the CDR3 is TGTGCCAGCAGCCCAAACCAGGGAAACACTGAAGCTTTCTTT. Full variable domain (missing parts from reference TRBV9 and TRBJ1-1): DSGVTQTPKHLITATGQRVTLRCSPRSGDLSVYWYQQSLDQGLQFLIQYYNGEERAKGNILERFSAQQFPDLHSELNLSSLELGDSALYFCASSPNQGNTEAFFGQGTRLTVV.

The chain recombines TRBV6-5 with TRBJ1-4; no clear D. The CDR3 is 14 amino acids. Germline V CDR1 and CDR2: MNHEY, SVGAGI. The ends were cut back, 6 bases at V and 5 bases at J, with 13 bases in the middle. CDR3 DNA: TGTGCCAGCAGCAGGACGGGAGGGAATGAAAAACTGTTTTTT. This translates into CASSRTGGNEKLFF.

The V gene is TRBV11-1, the J gene TRBJ1-4, with D perhaps matching TRBD1 (6 bases). The CDR3 is 11 residues long. Between the trimmed V and J ends, which lost 7 bases and 8 bases, there was a span of 8 bases. Germline V CDR1 and CDR2: SGHAT, FQDESV (reference sequence). CDR3 sequence reads: CASTGGEKLFF. As DNA, the CDR3 is TGTGCCAGCACTGGGGGCGAAAAACTGTTTTTT.

The chain couples TRBV29-1 to TRBJ1-4; 10 positions match TRBD1. After removal of 7 bases from V and 8 bases from J, the junction contained 7 bases not matched to a gene. There are 13 residues in the CDR3. Germline CDR1 is SQVTM and CDR2 is ANQGSEA. CDR3 amino acids: CSGTGGPSEKLFF. The CDR3 DNA is TGCAGCGGGACAGGGGGTCCCTCAGAAAAACTGTTTTTT.

The rearrangement uses TRBV28 and TRBJ1-4; D ambiguous. This CDR3 region has 16 residues. Trimming cost V 4 bases and J 2 bases, with 14 bases left between them. CDR1 is MDHEN and CDR2 is SYDVKM in the germline V gene. CDR3 bases: TGTGCCAGCAGTTCCCCCGGCGGAGATACTAATGAAAAACTGTTTTTT. This gives the protein CASSSPGGDTNEKLFF. The full variable domain, its missing parts supplied by reference TRBV28 and TRBJ1-4, is DVKVTQSSRYLVKRTGEKVFLECVQDMDHENMFWYRQDPGLGLRLIYFSYDVKMKEKGDIPEGYSVSREKKERFSLILESASTNQTSMYLCASSSPGGDTNEKLFFGSGTQLSVL.